This T cell receptor beta chain was profiled in a study of T cells after yellow fever vaccination. TCRdb processed the 5' RACE reads anew with MiXCR; each CDR3 protein has one entry. Of 250,000 or so distinct CDR3 sequences in the sample, 6% to 7.5% are singletons; the top ten hold approximately 0.85%. The length of the CDR3 is 14 residues. The germline V gene encodes CDR1 SGHAT and CDR2 FQNNGV. V dropped 0 bases and J dropped 9 bases, with 12 bases sitting between them. Broader study findings: Weaker, the secondary response peaked sooner, at day 5 versus 15. Boosting was followed by the reappearance of most primary-vaccination clones (roughly 95% CD4, about 88% CD8). There was a possibility that FACS-sorted repertoires contained abundant clonotypes contaminating from the bulk population.

This clonotype has more than one count but fewer than ten. Its matching antigen is unknown. The TCR was taken from a man under 40 who received the YFV17D yellow fever vaccine. The gene calls are TRBV11-2 and TRBJ2-1; D ambiguous. The sample in question was CD4+ T cells sorted from PBMCs, obtained 15 days after the yellow fever booster vaccination. The CDR3: CASSLDVLMGEQFF. CDR3 bases: TGTGCCAGCAGCTTAGACGTTTTGATGGGTGAGCAGTTCTTC. Drawing the rest from reference TRBV11-2 and TRBJ2-1, the complete variable domain is EAGVAQSPRYKIIEKRQSVAFWCNPISGHATLYWYQQILGQGPKLLIQFQNNGVVDDSQLPKDRFSAERLKGVDSTLKIQPAKLEDSAVYLCASSLDVLMGEQFFGPGTRLTVL.